This TCR beta chain derives from a study of blood T cell repertoires in COVID-19. Study-level information: Italy, Spain and the United States were the sources of the convalescent and acute COVID-19 samples.

Sequencing used immunoSEQ multiplex PCR; TCRdb keeps in-frame clones, though not all of them. The sample lists about 440,000 clones, about 92% occurring once. V was clipped by 2 bases and J by 2 bases; unmatched bases: 9. The CDR3 contains 17 residues. Germline V gives CDR1 SGHNT, CDR2 YYREEE (reference sequence). The rearrangement uses TRBV5-4 and TRBJ1-5; 8 bases fit TRBD1. This TCR derives from a man aged 18 to 30 who had recovered from COVID-19. Sequencing was performed on PBMCs or T cells enriched from blood (not recorded which). CDR3 sequence reads: CASSFRSPTGGNQPQHF. The CDR3 nucleotides are TGTGCCAGCAGCTTTCGGTCCCCGACAGGGGGCAATCAGCCCCAGCATTTT.